This TCR beta chain was observed in a study of T cells in Graves' hyperthyroidism and ophthalmopathy. Stable hyperthyroidism: no ophthalmopathy progression over 18 months of follow-up. V shed 3 bases and J 5 bases; nucleotides not matched to a gene: 6. CDR1 and CDR2 (germline): LNHDA, SQIVND (reference sequence). CDR3 length: 16 residues. The source material, RNA transcripts, was used to amplify TCR beta CDR3 regions. The TCR CDR3 was amplified in a first-round RT-PCR using the HTBI primer set. Each CDR3 protein gets one entry after TCRdb re-called the multiplex PCR reads with MiXCR. Seen here are a few hundred thousand distinct CDR3 sequences, 15% to 17% observed once, and the top ten hold 7.5% to 8%. Many counts were recorded for this clonotype. Its antigen is still unknown. Study-wide results and caveats: Model output signaled ophthalmopathy a median approximately 6.2 months ahead of onset.

Input material: blood. The V call is TRBV19, the J call TRBJ2-5; 13 bases align to TRBD2. This TCR derives from a young woman with Graves' hyperthyroidism. Here the CDR3 DNA reads TGTGCCAGTAGTATCCGGACTAGCGGGAGCCGGGAGACCCAGTACTTC. It specifies CASSIRTSGSRETQYF.